Listed here are 21 T cell receptor beta chains from one sample, sequenced in a study of identical twins. MiXCR, applied by TCRdb to the 5' RACE reads, yields one record per CDR3 protein. The sample yields hundreds of thousands of distinct CDR3 sequences, around 6.6% seen once. These data are also associated with another study on yellow fever vaccine responses in identical twins.

The sequencing input was memory (CD45RO+) T cells sorted from blood. Source of these receptors: a woman under 30 in good health.

The chain is built from TRBV7-3 and TRBJ2-1; D is perhaps TRBD2 (6 bases). The germline V gene encodes CDR1 SGHTA and CDR2 FQGTGA. The length of the CDR3 is 14 residues. V was shortened by 3 bases and J by 6 bases, with 12 bases between the two germline ends. The DNA for the CDR3 is TGTGCCAGCAGCTTTTCAGCGGGCATCAATGAGCAGTTCTTC. This sequence encodes CASSFSAGINEQFF. The full variable domain, with the rest looked up from reference TRBV7-3 and TRBJ2-1, is GAGVSQTPSNKVTEKGKYVELRCDPISGHTALYWYRQSLGQGPEFLIYFQGTGAADDSGLPNDRFFAVRPEGSVSTLKIQRTERGDSAVYLCASSFSAGINEQFFGPGTRLTVL.

V usage is TRBV4-1 and J usage is TRBJ1-6; D remains unclear. V was clipped by 0 bases and J by 5 bases, with 11 bases between them. Germline V gene data show CDR1 as MGHRA and CDR2 as YSYEKL. The CDR3 runs 16 residues. The CDR3 bases are TGCGCCAGCAGCCAAGAACAGACCCGAAATAATTCACCCCTCCACTTT. This translates into CASSQEQTRNNSPLHF.

V and J are TRBV15 and TRBJ2-2; D is perhaps TRBD2 (6 bases). Germline loops: CDR1 LNHNV, CDR2 YYDKDF (reference sequence). The CDR3 spans 17 residues. Trimming shortened V by 2 bases and J by 2 bases, and 15 bases separated the two germline ends. This CDR3 reads CATSRIGGEANTGELFF. Written as DNA, the CDR3 is TGTGCCACCAGCAGAATTGGCGGGGAGGCTAACACCGGGGAGCTGTTTTTT.

The chain has TRBV6-5 and TRBJ2-1; D unresolved. From germline, CDR1 is MNHEY and CDR2 SVGAGI. This CDR3 has 12 amino acids. V was trimmed by 5 bases and J by 6 bases, leaving 8 bases between them. CDR3 amino acids: CASSPRVNEQFF. Here the CDR3 DNA reads TGTGCCAGCAGTCCACGGGTCAATGAGCAGTTCTTC.

This clonotype was counted a few times. The V and J genes are TRBV7-9 and TRBJ1-2; D is possibly TRBD1 (6 bases). The germline V and J ends were trimmed by 4 bases and 4 bases, with 19 bases remaining between them. This CDR3 has 16 residues. Germline V lookup: CDR1 SEHNR, CDR2 FQNEAQ (reference sequence). DNA for the CDR3: TGTGCCAGCAGCTCGATGAACGACAGGCGTGCCTATGGCTACACCTTC. Its translation is CASSSMNDRRAYGYTF.

This clonotype was picked up many times. The rearrangement joins TRBV24-1 to TRBJ2-5; D might be TRBD2 (6 bases). V was pared by 5 bases and J by 10 bases, with 19 bases between. The CDR3 consists of 14 residues. Per germline, CDR1 KGHDR and CDR2 SFDVKD. The CDR3 coding sequence is TGTGCCACCAGTGCGACCGGGGGAAGATCTGGCCAGTACTTC. Translated: CATSATGGRSGQYF.

Many counts were recorded for this clonotype. The J gene is TRBJ1-4, the V gene TRBV5-1; D not certain. The CDR3 is 16 amino acids. The V end lost 4 bases, the J end lost 0 bases, and 13 bases lay between the germline ends. CDR1 is SGHRS, CDR2 YFSETQ, per germline. CDR3 sequence: CASSPGMGATNEKLFF. The CDR3 coding sequence is TGCGCCAGCAGCCCGGGAATGGGAGCAACTAATGAAAAACTGTTTTTT.

This clonotype was seen repeatedly, ten times or more. The chain combines TRBV12-3 or TRBV12-4 with TRBJ2-5; D remains unclear. This CDR3 comprises 14 residues. Between the trimmed V and J ends, which lost 3 bases and 2 bases, there was a span of 10 bases. The CDR3 bases are TGTGCCAGCAGTTTTTCTGGCCCGCAAGAGACCCAGTACTTC. This encodes CASSFSGPQETQYF.

This clonotype was observed at least ten times. V gene TRBV29-1 combines with J gene TRBJ1-2; TRBD1 agrees at 8 bases. Germline trimming cut 7 bases from V and 4 bases from J; bases unmatched to any gene: 5. The CDR3 has 12 amino acids. Germline CDR1 and CDR2: SQVTM and ANQGSEA. Written as DNA, the CDR3 is TGCAGCGGCGGACAGGGCACCTATGGCTACACCTTC. Its translation: CSGGQGTYGYTF.

This clonotype appeared many times. This chain links TRBV5-1 with TRBJ1-6, with D possibly matching TRBD1 (5 bases). Germline loops: CDR1 SGHRS, CDR2 YFSETQ. The CDR3 has 14 amino acids. Trimming took off 0 bases at V and 7 bases at J, with 8 bases between the two ends. CDR3 sequence reads: CASSLETANSPLHF. In DNA, the CDR3 is TGCGCCAGCAGCTTGGAGACAGCGAATTCACCCCTCCACTTT.

This clonotype was observed many times. The J gene is TRBJ2-5, the V gene TRBV9; 9 bases line up with TRBD2. V dropped 0 bases and J dropped 4; count of bases not matched to a gene: 1. Germline values: CDR1 SGDLS, CDR2 YYNGEE. This CDR3 contains 14 residues. This CDR3 is CASSVGGRGETQYF. The CDR3, as DNA: TGTGCCAGCAGCGTAGGCGGGAGGGGAGAGACCCAGTACTTC.

Here the CDR3 reads CSARSGSSKNIQYF. The CDR3 DNA reads TGCAGTGCTAGGAGCGGCTCTTCCAAAAACATTCAGTACTTC. The rearrangement uses TRBV20-1 and TRBJ2-4, with D possibly matching TRBD2 (5 bases). CDR1 and CDR2 from the germline V gene are DFQATT and SNEGSKA (reference sequence). The V end was cut by 3 bases, the J end by 2 bases, with 11 bases between. CDR3 size: 14 residues.

This clonotype was seen at least ten times. The chain joins TRBV12-3 or TRBV12-4 to TRBJ2-2; a weak D match, TRBD2 (6 bases). The CDR3 contains 14 residues. V was clipped by 7 bases and J by 4 bases, with 13 bases between them. CDR3 region: CASKYGRGTGELFF. The CDR3 DNA sequence: TGTGCCAGCAAATATGGGCGGGGCACCGGGGAGCTGTTTTTT.

In nucleotides, the CDR3 is TGTGCCAGCACTCAGCAGGGGAGGTCCTACAATGAGCAGTTCTTC. Amino acids: CASTQQGRSYNEQFF. The V call is TRBV2, the J call TRBJ2-1, with D perhaps being TRBD1 or TRBD2 (6 bases each). CDR1 and CDR2 (germline): SNHLY, FYNNEI. The CDR3 is made up of 15 amino acids. The germline V and J ends were trimmed by 7 bases and 1 base, with 14 bases remaining between them.

This clonotype was found many times. The V call is TRBV11-2, the J call TRBJ2-1; no firm D call. CDR1 and CDR2 from the germline V gene are SGHAT and FQNNGV. The CDR3 covers 14 residues. Trimming removed 5 bases at V and 4 bases at J, with 12 bases between. As DNA, the CDR3 is TGTGCCAGCAGCACCCGCCTACAGTACAATGAGCAGTTCTTC. Protein: CASSTRLQYNEQFF.

V and J are TRBV6-2 or TRBV6-3 and TRBJ2-3, with 14 positions matching TRBD2. The CDR3 has 17 amino acids. The J segment lost 3 bases and the V segment lost 7 bases, leaving 9 bases of the junction unmatched. Germline-derived CDR1 and CDR2 are MNHEY and SVGEGT. CDR3 DNA: TGTGCCAGCACGCGACTAGCGGGGGGGCGATTGACAGATACGCAGTATTTT. This codes for CASTRLAGGRLTDTQYF.

The sample holds many counts of this clonotype. The chain joins TRBV2 to TRBJ2-1, with D possibly matching TRBD2 (5 bases). CDR1 is SNHLY and CDR2 is FYNNEI in the germline V gene. V lost 3 bases and J 3 bases, leaving 9 bases between the germline ends. This CDR3 has 14 residues. CDR3 in amino acids: CASSDVRVYNEQFF. For the CDR3, the DNA is TGTGCCAGCAGTGATGTGCGGGTCTACAATGAGCAGTTCTTC.

The chain recombines TRBV10-3 with TRBJ2-2, with D perhaps TRBD2 (5 bases). V lost 4 bases and J 5 bases, leaving 11 bases between the germline ends. This CDR3 comprises 14 residues. In germline, CDR1 is ENHRY, CDR2 SYGVKD. CDR3 sequence (DNA): TGTGCCATCAGTGCGAGAGCGGAGACCGGGGAGCTGTTTTTT. Residues: CAISARAETGELFF.

There are many counts of this clonotype. V gene TRBV10-3 combines with J gene TRBJ1-2; D unresolved. The V gene's germline CDR1 is ENHRY and CDR2 SYGVKD. This CDR3 has 15 amino acids. V was trimmed by 0 bases and J by 1 base, leaving 9 bases between them. The DNA of the CDR3 is TGTGCCATCAGTGAGTCGCCAGGAGGTAACTATGGCTACACCTTC. Protein sequence: CAISESPGGNYGYTF.

V usage is TRBV27 and J usage is TRBJ2-6; 9 bases fit TRBD1. CDR1 is MNHEY, CDR2 SMNVEV, per germline (reference sequence). V dropped 7 bases and J dropped 1; count of bases not matched to a gene: 5. The CDR3 contains 16 residues. The CDR3 DNA follows: TGTGCCAGCACCCTGACAGGGGGGTCTGGGGCCAACGTCCTGACTTTC. This gives the protein CASTLTGGSGANVLTF.

This clonotype was found a few times. The chain carries TRBV10-3 and TRBJ2-7; possible D gene TRBD1, 6 bases. Trimming shortened V by 4 bases and J by 3 bases, and 7 bases separated the two germline ends. CDR1 ENHRY and CDR2 SYGVKD come from the germline V gene. The CDR3 length is 12 residues. The CDR3 region has the DNA TGTGCCATCAGTGGACAGGACTACGAGCAGTACTTC. As protein: CAISGQDYEQYF.